This T cell receptor beta chain is drawn from a study of blood T cell repertoires in COVID-19. Study-level information: The United States, Italy and Spain provided the acute and convalescent COVID-19 samples. From T cells, B-cell-depleted T cells, or PBMCs came the material, which was cDNA or gDNA.

Those enrolled, adults aged about 18 to 95 years, came from under 25 US areas. V gave up 2 bases and J gave up 4 bases, with 12 bases separating them. This CDR3 has 15 amino acids. Germline V lookup: CDR1 ENHRY, CDR2 SYGVKD. Original analysis: Scientists estimated how many nucleated cells there were by amplifying reference gene primers. Clones were read by immunoSEQ multiplex PCR, and TCRdb kept only the in-frame ones, dropping some. The V and J calls and clone size are taken from that table; D and trimming were inferred from the DNA. Of 300,000 to 350,000 clones in the sample, 85% to 90% were seen once.

The chain joins TRBV10-3 to TRBJ2-1; D may be TRBD2 (6 bases). Specimen: PBMCs or T cells enriched from blood (not recorded which). The TCR originated in a woman under 30 with acute COVID-19. CDR3 coding DNA: TGTGCCATCAGTGAGGGCGGGACGGGGTACAATGAGCAGTTCTTC. It is translated as CAISEGGTGYNEQFF.